This TCR beta chain came from a study of blood T cell repertoires in COVID-19. Across the whole study: COVID-19 samples collected from the United States, Italy and Spain covered acute and convalescent phases. Nucleic acid was either cDNA or gDNA, and it came from T cells, B-cell-depleted T cells, or PBMCs.

The table lists this clone with a few counts. Trimming shortened V by 5 bases and J by 4 bases, and 12 bases separated the two germline ends. This CDR3 contains 14 residues. CDR1 and CDR2 from the germline V gene are SGHRS and YFSETQ. In the authors' methods: Cell counts per sample came from amplifying reference gene primers. Measured with immunoSEQ multiplex PCR; TCRdb has only the in-frame clones, and not every one. V, J and clone size were drawn from that table, and D and trimming were deduced from the DNA. Of more than 65,000 clones listed, roughly 85% are singletons. The sample comprised peripheral blood. The chain has TRBV5-1 and TRBJ2-2; D not certain. This TCR came from a woman at least 80 years old with active or convalescent COVID-19. The CDR3 coding sequence is TGCGCCAGCAGGTCGTCTACCCTCACCGGGGAGCTGTTTTTT. Its protein is CASRSSTLTGELFF.